This T cell receptor (beta chain) was obtained from a study of T-cell memory formation after mild COVID-19. In TCRdb, the 5' RACE reads were re-called with MiXCR into one record per CDR3 protein. The sample lists roughly 240,000 distinct CDR3 sequences, roughly 17% occurring once. The CDR3 runs 13 residues. Germline trimming cut 9 bases from V and 4 bases from J; bases unmatched to any gene: 7. Concerning this clonotype: Its specificity is not known.

Study conclusions and caveats: CM and EM subsets held most contracting CD4+ clones; EMRA held CD8+ ones.

This rearrangement joins TRBV12-3 or TRBV12-4 to TRBJ2-3; 7 bases are shared with TRBD2. Sequenced sample: PBMCs or a T cell subset sorted from them (not recorded which). This receptor was obtained from a young man who had mild COVID-19 (a few samples of this study predate the infection). Cell type and time point are not known. CDR3 region: CASKRGQADTQYF. CDR3 DNA sequence: TGTGCCAGTAAGCGGGGTCAGGCAGATACGCAGTATTTT.